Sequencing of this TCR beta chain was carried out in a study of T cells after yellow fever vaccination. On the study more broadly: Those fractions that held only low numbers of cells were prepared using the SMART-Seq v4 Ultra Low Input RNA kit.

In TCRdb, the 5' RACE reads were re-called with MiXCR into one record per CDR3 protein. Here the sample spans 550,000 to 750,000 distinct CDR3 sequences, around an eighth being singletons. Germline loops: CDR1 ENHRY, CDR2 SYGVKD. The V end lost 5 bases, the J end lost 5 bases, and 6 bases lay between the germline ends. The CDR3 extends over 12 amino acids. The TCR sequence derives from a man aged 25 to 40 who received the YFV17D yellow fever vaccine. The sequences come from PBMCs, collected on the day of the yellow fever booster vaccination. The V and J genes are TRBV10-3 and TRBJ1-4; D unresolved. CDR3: CAISSGNEKLFF. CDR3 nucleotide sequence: TGTGCCATCAGTTCGGGAAATGAAAAACTGTTTTTT.